The 8 T cell receptor beta chains listed next were all sequenced from one sample in a study of blood T cells in healthy people across ages. Through a sample-barcoded 5' primer and a J-beta primer mix, a second PCR was run for roughly 6 to 11 cycles. Each CDR3 protein gets one entry after TCRdb re-called the 5' RACE reads with MiXCR. The table lists fewer than 900,000 distinct CDR3 sequences, about 36% of them singletons. The material sequenced was blood. The receptor set was obtained from a man between 18 and 29 years old in good health.

The chain joins TRBV7-6 to TRBJ2-4, with D maybe TRBD1 (6 bases). The DNA end lines up better with TRBJ2-5; the J call may be wrong. Germline CDR1 reads SGHVS; CDR2 reads FNYEAQ. The CDR3 is 14 residues long. CDR3 sequence reads: CASSLEGEWETQYF. The CDR3 DNA reads as TGTGCCAGCAGCTTAGAGGGGGAGTGGGAGACCCAGTACTTC.

A word on this clonotype: A much larger clonotype is one base distant, so this may be a read error. The rearrangement links TRBV6-5 to TRBJ1-2; the D is unclear. CDR3 size: 13 residues. Germline lookup yields CDR1 MNHEY and CDR2 SVGAGI. Trimming shortened V by 7 bases and J by 0 bases, and 9 bases separated the two germline ends. In DNA form, the CDR3 reads TGTGCCAGCAACCCGATAGCTAACTATGGCTACACCTTC. It translates to CASNPIANYGYTF.

The V gene is TRBV4-3, the J gene TRBJ2-7; unclear D gene. Germline assignment: CDR1 LGHNA and CDR2 YSLEER. This CDR3 has 15 residues. V was trimmed by 2 bases and J by 7 bases, leaving 18 bases between them. CDR3 nucleotide sequence: TGCGCCAGCAGCCAAATTGTAACATCGTACAATGAGCAGTACTTC. Translation gives CASSQIVTSYNEQYF.

The chain uses TRBV4-3 and TRBJ2-2; TRBD2 might be the D (5 bases). The V gene's germline CDR1 is LGHNA and CDR2 YSLEER. With 4 bases removed from V and 1 base from J, the gap between germline ends came to 13 bases. This CDR3 has 16 residues. The CDR3, as DNA: TGCGCCAGCAGCCCTAGCCGGCTTATGAACACCGGGGAGCTGTTTTTT. Translating gives CASSPSRLMNTGELFF.

As concerns this clonotype: A much more abundant neighbour one base away suggests this may be a read error. V and J are TRBV6-6 and TRBJ2-5; 10 bases match TRBD1. The J call may be incorrect, as the DNA end agrees better with TRBJ2-7. This CDR3 comprises 13 residues. The germline V gene encodes CDR1 MNHNY and CDR2 SVGAGI (reference sequence). CDR3 region: CASSDGTGDEQYF. The CDR3 coding sequence is TGTGCCAGCAGTGACGGGACAGGGGACGAGCAGTACTTC.

V is TRBV6-6 and J is TRBJ1-4, with no clear D. Germline V gene lookup returns CDR1 MNHNY and CDR2 SVGAGI (reference sequence). V was cut by 2 bases and J by 5 bases, with 9 bases left in between. The CDR3 loop spans 14 amino acids. The CDR3 bases are TGTGCCAGCAGTTACGCCCCGGGAAATGAAAAACTGTTTTTT. It translates to CASSYAPGNEKLFF.

This clonotype was observed a handful of times. The genes are TRBV7-9 and TRBJ2-5; possible D gene TRBD1, 6 bases. Looked up from germline, CDR1 is SEHNR and CDR2 is FQNEAQ (reference sequence). V was trimmed by 5 bases and J by 7 bases, leaving 17 bases between them. CDR3 length: 14 residues. The CDR3 DNA reads TGTGCCAGCAGCCCCGGGACACCTGCTTGGACCCAGTACTTC. This translates into CASSPGTPAWTQYF.

To note about this clonotype: One end of the junction varies from germline; a read error may be responsible. The chain joins TRBV7-2 to TRBJ1-2; D call uncertain. This CDR3 contains 17 residues. CDR1 is SGHTA and CDR2 is FQGNSA in the germline V gene. CDR3 region: CASSAHLPPKMNYSYTF. The DNA of the CDR3 is TGTGCCAGCAGCGCCCATTTACCCCCGAAGATGAACTATAGCTACACCTTC.